This TCR beta chain was identified in a study of T cell clonality in common variable immunodeficiency. Study-level results: Fewer deletions and N-nucleotide insertions were reportedly seen in common variable immunodeficiency TCR beta sequences.

The CDR3 runs to 12 residues. Germline CDR1 reads DFQATT; CDR2 reads SNEGSKA (reference sequence). V was shortened by 5 bases and J by 6 bases, with 13 bases between the two germline ends. Many counts were recorded for this clone. The antigen is unknown. The DNA ends 3 residues before the CDR3 does, and the rest of the CDR3 is filled in from the germline J gene. Method: immunoSEQ multiplex PCR; TCRdb's copy keeps in-frame clones and lacks some. The sample has approximately 81,000 clones, none seen only once. This sequence joins TRBV20-1 and TRBJ1-1; a weak D match, TRBD1 (6 bases). The sample comprised peripheral blood mononuclear cells. The clonotype originates from a person aged 18 to 75 in good health. The DNA read from the CDR3 is TGCAGTGCTTCACCAGGGGTAGCTGAA. Residues: CSASPGVAE. The full-length CDR3 reads as CSASPGVAEAFF.